The clone carrying this T cell receptor beta chain has a count of ten or more. Its antigen is still unknown. Attachment of unique molecular identifiers to individual cDNA molecules was performed. TCRdb itself ran the 5' RACE reads through MiXCR, one entry per CDR3 protein. This sample has about 28,000 distinct CDR3 sequences, with under 5.5% found just once. V lost 4 bases to trimming and J lost 3 bases; unmatched junction nucleotides: 5. This CDR3 spans 14 amino acids. Germline V gene lookup returns CDR1 SGHVS and CDR2 FQNEAQ. This entry is derived from a study of early T cells in non-severe SARS-CoV-2 infection. In the study overall: The study sequenced bulk RNA from unsorted whole blood, with chains unpaired.

Overall study results and limits: Anti-spike CD8 responses were favored by VDJdb matching, which missed private and CD4 specificities.

The sequenced sample was whole blood, obtained at baseline. V and J are TRBV7-8 and TRBJ2-7; TRBD1 aligns across 8 bases. The receptor's source is an adult who was a healthcare worker with PCR-confirmed SARS-CoV-2 infection or an uninfected control (not recorded which). CDR3 coding DNA: TGTGCCAGCAGCTCGACAGGGGAGCTCTACGAGCAGTACTTC. Protein: CASSSTGELYEQYF.